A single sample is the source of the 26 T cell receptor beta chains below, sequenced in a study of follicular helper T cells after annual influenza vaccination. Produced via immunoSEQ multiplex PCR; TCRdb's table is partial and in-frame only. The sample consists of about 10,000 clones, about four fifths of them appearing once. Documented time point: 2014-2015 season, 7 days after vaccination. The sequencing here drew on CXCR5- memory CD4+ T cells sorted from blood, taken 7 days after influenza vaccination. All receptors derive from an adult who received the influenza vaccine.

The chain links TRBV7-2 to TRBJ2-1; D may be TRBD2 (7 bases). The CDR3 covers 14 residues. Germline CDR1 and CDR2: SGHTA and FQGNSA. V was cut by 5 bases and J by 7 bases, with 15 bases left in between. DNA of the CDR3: TGTGCCAGCAGCCTAGGGGGGGCAGTTAATGAGCAGTTCTTC. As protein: CASSLGGAVNEQFF.

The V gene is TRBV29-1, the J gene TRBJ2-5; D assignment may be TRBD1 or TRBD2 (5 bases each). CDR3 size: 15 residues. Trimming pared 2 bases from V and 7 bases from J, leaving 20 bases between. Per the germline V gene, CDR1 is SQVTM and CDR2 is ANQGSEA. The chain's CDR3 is CSVEKGSGGAWTQYF. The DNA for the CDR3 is TGCAGCGTTGAAAAGGGAAGTGGGGGAGCATGGACCCAGTACTTC.

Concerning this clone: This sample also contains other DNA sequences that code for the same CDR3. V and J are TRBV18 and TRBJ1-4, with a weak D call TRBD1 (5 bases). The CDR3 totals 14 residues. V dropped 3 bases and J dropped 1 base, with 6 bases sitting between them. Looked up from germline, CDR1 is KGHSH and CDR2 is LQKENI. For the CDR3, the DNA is TGTGCCAGCTCACCGAGGGGAACTAATGAAAAACTGTTTTTT. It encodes CASSPRGTNEKLFF.

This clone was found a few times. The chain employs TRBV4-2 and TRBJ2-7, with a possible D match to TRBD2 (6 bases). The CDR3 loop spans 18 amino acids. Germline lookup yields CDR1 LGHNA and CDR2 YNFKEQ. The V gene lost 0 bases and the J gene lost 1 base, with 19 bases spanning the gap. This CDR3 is CASSQDRSGSGLSYEQYF. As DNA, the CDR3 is TGTGCCAGCAGCCAAGATCGAAGTGGTAGCGGATTGTCCTACGAGCAGTACTTC.

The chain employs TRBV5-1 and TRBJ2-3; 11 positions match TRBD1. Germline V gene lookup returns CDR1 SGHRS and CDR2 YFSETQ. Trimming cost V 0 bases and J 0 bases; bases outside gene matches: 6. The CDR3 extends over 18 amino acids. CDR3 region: CASSLDSGTGGSTDTQYF. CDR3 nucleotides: TGCGCCAGCAGCTTGGACTCCGGGACAGGGGGTAGCACAGATACGCAGTATTTT.

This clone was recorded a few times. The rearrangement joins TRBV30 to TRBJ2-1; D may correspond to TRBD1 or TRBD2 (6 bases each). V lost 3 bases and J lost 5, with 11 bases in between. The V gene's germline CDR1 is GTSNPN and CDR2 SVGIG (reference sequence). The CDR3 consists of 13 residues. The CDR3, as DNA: TGTGCCTGGAGCCCGGGGGCTCACAATGAGCAGTTCTTC. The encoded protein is CAWSPGAHNEQFF.

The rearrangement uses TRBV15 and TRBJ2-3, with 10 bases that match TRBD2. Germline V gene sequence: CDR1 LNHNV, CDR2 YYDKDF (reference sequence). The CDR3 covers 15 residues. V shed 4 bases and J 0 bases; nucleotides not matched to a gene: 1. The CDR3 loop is CATSKLAGSTDTQYF. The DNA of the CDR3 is TGTGCCACCAGCAAACTAGCGGGAAGCACAGATACGCAGTATTTT. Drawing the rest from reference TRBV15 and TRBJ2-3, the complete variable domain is DAMVIQNPRYQVTQFGKPVTLSCSQTLNHNVMYWYQQKSSQAPKLLFHYYDKDFNNEADTPDNFQSRRPNTSFCFLDIRSPGLGDTAMYLCATSKLAGSTDTQYFGPGTRLTVL.

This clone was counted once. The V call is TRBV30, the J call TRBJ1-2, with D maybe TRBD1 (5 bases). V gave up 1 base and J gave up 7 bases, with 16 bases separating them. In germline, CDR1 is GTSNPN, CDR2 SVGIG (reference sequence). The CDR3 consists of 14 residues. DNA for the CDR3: TGTGCCTGGAGTGCCGACAGTGGTGGAGGTGGCTACACCTTC. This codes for CAWSADSGGGGYTF.

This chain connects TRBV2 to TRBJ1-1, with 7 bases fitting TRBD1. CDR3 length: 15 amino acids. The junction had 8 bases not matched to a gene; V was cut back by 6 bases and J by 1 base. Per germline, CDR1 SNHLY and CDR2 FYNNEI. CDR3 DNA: TGTGCCAGCAGGACACAGGGGTGGAAGAACACTGAAGCTTTCTTT. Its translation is CASRTQGWKNTEAFF.

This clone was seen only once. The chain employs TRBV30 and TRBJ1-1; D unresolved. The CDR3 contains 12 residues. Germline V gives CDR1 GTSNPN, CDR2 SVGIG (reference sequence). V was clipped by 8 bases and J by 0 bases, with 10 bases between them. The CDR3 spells CAAVLVNTEAFF. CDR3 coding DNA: TGTGCCGCGGTTCTGGTGAACACTGAAGCTTTCTTT.

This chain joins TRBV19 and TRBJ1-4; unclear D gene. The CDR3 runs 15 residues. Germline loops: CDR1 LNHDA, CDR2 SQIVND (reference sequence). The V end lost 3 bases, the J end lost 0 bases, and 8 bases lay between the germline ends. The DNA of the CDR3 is TGTGCCAGTAGTATGTATGCGACAACTAATGAAAAACTGTTTTTT. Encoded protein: CASSMYATTNEKLFF.

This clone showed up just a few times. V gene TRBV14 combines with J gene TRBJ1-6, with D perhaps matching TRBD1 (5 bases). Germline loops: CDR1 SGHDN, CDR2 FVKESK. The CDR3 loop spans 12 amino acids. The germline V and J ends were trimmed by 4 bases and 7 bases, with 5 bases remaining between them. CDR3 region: CASSRQNSPLHF. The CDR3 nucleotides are TGTGCCAGCAGCCGACAGAATTCACCCCTCCACTTT.

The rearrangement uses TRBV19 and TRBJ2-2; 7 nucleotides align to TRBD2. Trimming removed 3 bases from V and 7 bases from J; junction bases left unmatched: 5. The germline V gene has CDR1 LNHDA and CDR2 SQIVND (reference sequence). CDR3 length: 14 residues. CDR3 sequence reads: CASSIEGRGGELFF. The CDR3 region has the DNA TGTGCCAGTAGTATTGAAGGGAGGGGCGGGGAGCTGTTTTTT.

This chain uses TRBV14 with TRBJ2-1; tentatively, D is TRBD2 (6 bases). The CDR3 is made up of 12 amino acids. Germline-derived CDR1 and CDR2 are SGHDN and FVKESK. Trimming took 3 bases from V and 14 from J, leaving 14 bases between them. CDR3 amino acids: CASSQYGPGEFF. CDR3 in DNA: TGTGCCAGCAGCCAGTACGGACCGGGAGAGTTCTTC.

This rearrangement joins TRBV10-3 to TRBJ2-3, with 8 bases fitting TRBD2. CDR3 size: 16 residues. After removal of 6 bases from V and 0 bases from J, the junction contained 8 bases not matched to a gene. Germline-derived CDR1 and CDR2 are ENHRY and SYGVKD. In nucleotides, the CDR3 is TGTGCCATCAGCCCACTAAGCGGGGGAAGCACAGATACGCAGTATTTT. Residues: CAISPLSGGSTDTQYF.

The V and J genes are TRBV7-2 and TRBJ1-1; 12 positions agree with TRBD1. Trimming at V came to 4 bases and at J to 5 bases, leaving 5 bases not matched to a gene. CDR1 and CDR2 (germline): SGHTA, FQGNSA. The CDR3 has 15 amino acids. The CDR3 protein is CASSWDRGRGTEAFF. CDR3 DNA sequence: TGTGCCAGCAGCTGGGACAGGGGGCGAGGAACTGAAGCTTTCTTT.

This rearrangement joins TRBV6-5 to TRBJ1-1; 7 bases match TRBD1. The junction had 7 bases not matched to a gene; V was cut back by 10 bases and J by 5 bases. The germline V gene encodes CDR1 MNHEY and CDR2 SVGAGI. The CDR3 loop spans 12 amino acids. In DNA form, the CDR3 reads TGTGCCACCAAACAGGGGAGTACTGAAGCTTTCTTT. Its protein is CATKQGSTEAFF.

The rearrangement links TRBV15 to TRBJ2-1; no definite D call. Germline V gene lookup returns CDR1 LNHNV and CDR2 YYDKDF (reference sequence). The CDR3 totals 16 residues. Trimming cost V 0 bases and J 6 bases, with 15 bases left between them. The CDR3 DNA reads TGTGCCACCAGCAGAGAAGGCATGGGGTCGGGCAATGAGCAGTTCTTC. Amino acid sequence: CATSREGMGSGNEQFF.

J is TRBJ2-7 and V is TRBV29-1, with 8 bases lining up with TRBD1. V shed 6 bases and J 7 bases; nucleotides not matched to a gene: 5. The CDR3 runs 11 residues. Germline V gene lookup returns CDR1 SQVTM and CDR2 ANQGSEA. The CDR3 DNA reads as TGCAGCGTCGGACAGGGCGAAGAGCAGTACTTC. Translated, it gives CSVGQGEEQYF.

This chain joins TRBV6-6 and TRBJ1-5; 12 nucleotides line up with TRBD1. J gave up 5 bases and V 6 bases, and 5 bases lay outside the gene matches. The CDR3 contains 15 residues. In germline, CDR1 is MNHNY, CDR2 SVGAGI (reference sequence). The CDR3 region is CASRSGTGGHQPQHF. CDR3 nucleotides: TGTGCCAGCAGGTCCGGGACAGGGGGCCATCAGCCCCAGCATTTT.

This chain's CDR3 is CASTPGQGATGELFF. In nucleotides, the CDR3 is TGTGCCAGCACCCCCGGGCAGGGGGCCACCGGGGAGCTGTTTTTT. The chain has TRBV28 and TRBJ2-2, with 8 bases matching TRBD1. V shed 7 bases, J shed 4 bases, and the junction held 8 bases outside the gene matches. Germline CDR1 and CDR2: MDHEN and SYDVKM. The CDR3 spans 15 residues. Complete variable domain (other parts from reference TRBV28 and TRBJ2-2): DVKVTQSSRYLVKRTGEKVFLECVQDMDHENMFWYRQDPGLGLRLIYFSYDVKMKEKGDIPEGYSVSREKKERFSLILESASTNQTSMYLCASTPGQGATGELFFGEGSRLTVL.

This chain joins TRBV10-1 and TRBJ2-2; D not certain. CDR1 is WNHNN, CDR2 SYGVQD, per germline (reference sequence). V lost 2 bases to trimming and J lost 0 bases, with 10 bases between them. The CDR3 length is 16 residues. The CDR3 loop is CASSEASGANTGELFF. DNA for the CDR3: TGCGCCAGCAGTGAGGCGTCAGGAGCGAACACCGGGGAGCTGTTTTTT.

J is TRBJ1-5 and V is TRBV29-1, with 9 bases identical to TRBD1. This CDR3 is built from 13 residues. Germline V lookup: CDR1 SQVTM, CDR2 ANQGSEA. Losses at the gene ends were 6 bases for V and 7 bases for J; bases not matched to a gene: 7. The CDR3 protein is CSVAGQGGQPQHF. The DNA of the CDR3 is TGCAGCGTCGCGGGACAGGGAGGCCAGCCCCAGCATTTT.

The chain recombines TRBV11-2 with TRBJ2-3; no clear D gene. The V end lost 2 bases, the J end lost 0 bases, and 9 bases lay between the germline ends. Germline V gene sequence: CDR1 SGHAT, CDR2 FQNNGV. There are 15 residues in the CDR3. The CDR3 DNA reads TGTGCCAGCAGCTTAATCAGAGCTAGCACAGATACGCAGTATTTT. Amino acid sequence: CASSLIRASTDTQYF.

In nucleotides, the CDR3 is TGCGCCAGCAGCCAAGATGAGGCGGGACTACTTTCCGTTCGGAATGAGCAGTTCTTC. It specifies CASSQDEAGLLSVRNEQFF. The chain links TRBV4-3 to TRBJ2-1; TRBD2 aligns across 7 bases. The V gene end was trimmed by 0 bases and the J gene end by 7 bases; junction bases not matched to a gene: 18. The V gene's germline CDR1 is LGHNA and CDR2 YSLEER. CDR3 length: 19 amino acids.

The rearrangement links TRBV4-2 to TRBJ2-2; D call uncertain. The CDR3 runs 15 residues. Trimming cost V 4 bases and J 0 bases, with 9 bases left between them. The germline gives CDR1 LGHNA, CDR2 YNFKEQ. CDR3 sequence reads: CASSPGHSNTGELFF. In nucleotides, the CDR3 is TGTGCCAGCAGCCCCGGGCACTCGAACACCGGGGAGCTGTTTTTT.